This T cell receptor beta chain was recovered during a study of post-analysis software for immune sequencing data. The library was made from cDNA and included unique molecular identifiers. TCRdb reanalysed the PCR reads using MiXCR and keeps one entry per CDR3 protein. The sample includes 380,000 or so distinct CDR3 sequences, 30% to 45% of them seen just once. The sample holds a few counts of this clonotype. This clonotype was obtained from a girl aged 10-17 years with multiple sclerosis. Sequenced: blood.

This CDR3 is CASSQFASLTSEAFF. The CDR3 DNA sequence: TGTGCCAGCAGCCAATTTGCATCCCTCACCTCAGAAGCTTTCTTT. The rearrangement uses TRBV3-1 and TRBJ1-1, with unresolved D. The V end lost 2 bases, the J end lost 8 bases, and 18 bases lay between the germline ends. The CDR3 covers 15 residues. Germline CDR1 is LGHDT and CDR2 is YNNKEL (reference sequence).